These 2 T cell receptor beta chains were all obtained from the same sample, sequenced in a study of T cells in Graves' hyperthyroidism and ophthalmopathy. The source material, RNA transcripts, was used to amplify TCR beta CDR3 regions. Initially, a first-round RT-PCR of the TCR CDR3 employed the HTBI primer set. TCRdb re-called the multiplex PCR reads with MiXCR, one entry per CDR3 protein. Here the sample spans around 500,000 distinct CDR3 sequences, 12% to 15% being singletons. Sequenced sample: blood. These receptor sequences come from a middle-aged woman with Graves' hyperthyroidism.

This clonotype was counted between two and nine times. V usage is TRBV29-1 and J usage is TRBJ2-1; D remains ambiguous. CDR1 and CDR2 (germline): SQVTM, ANQGSEA. The CDR3 loop spans 13 amino acids. V lost 6 bases, J lost 1 base, and 10 bases lay in between. This CDR3 reads CSVQSDSYNEQFF. In nucleotides, the CDR3 is TGCAGCGTCCAAAGCGATTCCTACAATGAGCAGTTCTTC.

This clonotype was seen only a few times. It may be a read error: a sequence one base away is much more abundant. DNA of the CDR3: TGTGCCAGCTGTCCATCTACCGGGACACTAGAAAAAAACATTCAGTACTTC. Protein product: CASCPSTGTLEKNIQYF. J is TRBJ2-4 and V is TRBV2, with a tentative D call TRBD1 (6 bases). CDR1 is SNHLY, CDR2 FYNNEI, per germline. Trimming took 8 bases from V and 4 from J, leaving 24 bases between them. This CDR3 region has 17 residues. Together with reference TRBV2 and TRBJ2-4, the CDR3 gives the full variable domain: EPEVTQTPSHQVTQMGQEVILRCVPISNHLYFYWYRQILGQKVEFLVSFYNNEISEKSEIFDDQFSVERPDGSNFTLKIRSTKLEDSAMYFCASCPSTGTLEKNIQYFGAGTRLSVL.